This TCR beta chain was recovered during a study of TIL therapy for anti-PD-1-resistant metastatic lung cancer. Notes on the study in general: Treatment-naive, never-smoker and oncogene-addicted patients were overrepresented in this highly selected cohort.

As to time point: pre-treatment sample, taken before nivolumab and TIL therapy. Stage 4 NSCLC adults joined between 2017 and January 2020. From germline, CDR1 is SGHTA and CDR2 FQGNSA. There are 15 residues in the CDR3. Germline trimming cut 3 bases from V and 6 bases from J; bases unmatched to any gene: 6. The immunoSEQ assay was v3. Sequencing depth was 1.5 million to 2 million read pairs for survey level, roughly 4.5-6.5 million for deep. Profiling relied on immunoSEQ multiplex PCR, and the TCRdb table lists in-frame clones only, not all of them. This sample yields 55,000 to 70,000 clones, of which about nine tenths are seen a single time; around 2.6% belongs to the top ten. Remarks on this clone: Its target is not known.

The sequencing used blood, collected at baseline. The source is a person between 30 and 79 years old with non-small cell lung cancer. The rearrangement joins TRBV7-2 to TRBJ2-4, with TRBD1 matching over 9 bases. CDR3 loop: CASSFRTGALNIQYF. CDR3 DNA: TGTGCCAGCAGCTTCCGGACAGGGGCCTTAAACATTCAGTACTTC.